This T cell receptor beta chain is from a study of blood T cell repertoires in COVID-19 (TCRdb year 2020). Regarding the study in general: Samples from collaborators originated in the United States, Italy and Spain and spanned both the acute and convalescent phases of COVID-19. The samples were drawn from the first 160 participants of the ongoing ImmuneRACE study and from 1,254 subjects provided by 6 global collaborators. The dataset comprised deeply sampled blood TCRbeta repertoires from subjects exposed to, actively infected with, or recovered from COVID-19. The repertoires were released in a freely available public database meant as a resource for research on the immune response to SARS-CoV-2. The prospective study material was composed of cDNA or gDNA derived from T cells, B-cell-depleted T cells, or PBMCs. A de-identified subject ID, COVID-19 status, age in years and sex were almost always included in the sample metadata. Where available, HLA class I and class II types were taken from metadata supplied by the sample provider and were not determined by assay-based typing. Results and caveats for the whole study, not just this receptor: How much clinical and demographic metadata was included differed by source and by participant, and the metadata was provided uncurated.

Each collaborating institution followed its own protocols to collect whole blood in K2EDTA tubes. For TCRbeta analysis, collaborators shipped samples as frozen whole blood, isolated PBMCs, or DNA extracted from either of those sample types. The immunoSEQ Assay, a bias-controlled multiplex PCR, was used to amplify TCRbeta CDR3 regions from genomic DNA. The source study handled its data this way. The number of nucleated cells in each sample was estimated from the amplification of reference gene primers within the assay. To quantify the absolute abundance of each unique TCRbeta CDR3 rearrangement, sequence reads were collapsed and filtered. Productive Simpson clonality was computed per sample as the square root of Simpson's diversity index over productive rearrangements. TCRdb mirrors the immuneACCESS table, restricted to in-frame sequences. Some clones are absent from its copies; in checked studies, under half trace to an unresolved V gene, and the reason for the others is unknown. The DNA was the basis for D and trimming; V, J and clone size are from that table. The sample profile shows 50,000 to 75,000 clones; 80% of them were found once. The biggest ten clones account for roughly 6.7% of the sample.

For this clone: The antigen it binds to is not known. Base qualities were left out, and no much larger clone turns up one base away.

Its CDR3 holds 14 amino acids, cysteine through phenylalanine. The only DNA kept is the CDR3, 42 bases in frame from the first base. For CDR1 and CDR2, the germline V gene lists SGHRS and YFSETQ. The V end gives up 4 bases and the J end 0 bases, leaving 4 bases in the junction not matched to a gene. The TCR comes from a man aged 55 to 70 with acute or convalescent COVID-19. The sequence links TRBV5-1 to TRBJ2-7, with 7 bases aligning to TRBD2. The sequencing sample was made of peripheral blood. The DNA sequence reads TGCGCCAGCAGCCGCGCGGGGGACTCCTACGAGCAGTACTTC. It translates as CASSRAGDSYEQYF.